A selection of T cell receptor beta chains follows, all from one sample in a study of CD8 T cells in ankylosing spondylitis. TCRdb reprocessed the 5' RACE reads with MiXCR, giving one entry per CDR3 protein. The table includes some 130,000 distinct CDR3 sequences, 7.5% to 9.5% detected once. Sequencing was performed on synovial fluid, either unsorted or a sorted T cell fraction (not recorded which). These receptors were collected from a male donor with ankylosing spondylitis. CDR3s include the opening cysteine and the closing phenylalanine or tryptophan. The order of the fields is V gene, J gene, CDR3 protein.

TRBV28	TRBJ2-2	CASSRWQGGNTGELFF
TRBV3-1	TRBJ1-1	CASSINWNTEAFF
TRBV12-3/TRBV12-4	TRBJ2-5	CASSYLAEETQYF
TRBV12-3/TRBV12-4	TRBJ1-1	CASSLSAEAFF
TRBV15	TRBJ1-1	CATSREFDSGNTEAFF
TRBV10-3	TRBJ1-6	CAINQGQNSPLHF
TRBV5-5	TRBJ1-6	CASSFRQGSYNSPLHF
TRBV7-2	TRBJ1-5	CASSSGTGINQPQHF
TRBV20-1	TRBJ2-2	CSARDRVSGSTGELFF
TRBV19	TRBJ1-2	CASGAGRSYGYTF
TRBV7-2	TRBJ1-1	CASSPFRAGGTEAFF
TRBV6-2/TRBV6-3	TRBJ2-1	CASSYSPRREGRITEQFF
TRBV28	TRBJ2-3	CASSPIGLHTDTQYF
TRBV10-3	TRBJ1-1	CAIAESRVNTEAFF
TRBV20-1	TRBJ2-3	CSAPNPVAGQTDTQYF
TRBV24-1	TRBJ2-2	CATSELDRSTGELFF
TRBV29-1	TRBJ1-1	CSVEAGWAMNTEAFF
TRBV5-5	TRBJ2-1	CASTLAGNLYNEQFF
TRBV20-1	TRBJ1-1	CSAPIRTAASTEAFF
TRBV28	TRBJ2-7	CASIGVETVFSYEQYF
TRBV5-6	TRBJ2-3	CASSYKTSGSRYTQYF
TRBV7-2	TRBJ2-2	CASSFIAGTTSGELFF
TRBV7-6	TRBJ2-2	CASSYRRPGAPPGSCFF
TRBV20-1	TRBJ2-3	CSAHKTGSTDTQYF
TRBV27	TRBJ2-5	CASSLMAGKETQYF
TRBV5-1	TRBJ1-2	CASSSWGGQGDYGYTF
TRBV6-5	TRBJ2-7	CASSYPFDSYEQYF
TRBV20-1	TRBJ2-3	CSAVSGPPRDTQYF